This passage covers 17 T cell receptor beta chains from one sample sequenced in a study of blood T cell repertoires in COVID-19. TCRdb keeps only in-frame clones here, not all; method: immunoSEQ multiplex PCR. The sample carries about 230,000 clones, approximately 88% recorded once. Source material: PBMCs or T cells enriched from blood (not recorded which). The receptors originated from a woman aged 40-49 years with acute COVID-19.

The CDR3 DNA sequence: TGTGCCAGTAGTGTTTCATGGGGCTCGGGCACTGAAGCTTTCTTT. Protein sequence: CASSVSWGSGTEAFF. The chain carries TRBV19 and TRBJ1-1; a possible D gene is TRBD1 (5 bases). The CDR3 extends over 15 amino acids. V was shortened by 5 bases and J by 4 bases, with 17 bases between the two germline ends. The germline V gene encodes CDR1 LNHDA and CDR2 SQIVND (reference sequence).

This chain uses TRBV6-2 or TRBV6-3 with TRBJ2-1, with a tentative D call TRBD2 (6 bases). The CDR3 is 15 amino acids. Between the trimmed V and J ends, which lost 3 bases and 8 bases, there was a span of 17 bases. The germline CDR1 and CDR2 sequences are MNHEY and SVGEGT. This CDR3 reads CASSYSGTGRYEQFF. CDR3 in DNA: TGTGCCAGCAGTTATTCCGGGACTGGTCGTTATGAGCAGTTCTTC.

This sequence joins TRBV7-2 and TRBJ2-1; D might be TRBD2 (5 bases). CDR1 is SGHTA, CDR2 FQGNSA, per germline. Trimming removed 6 bases at V and 9 bases at J, with 18 bases between. The CDR3 consists of 14 residues. DNA of the CDR3: TGTGCCAGCAGTCAAGGGAGAGGGATAAGTGAGCAGTTCTTC. Protein product: CASSQGRGISEQFF.

V and J are TRBV2 and TRBJ1-1, with D unresolved. The germline V gene has CDR1 SNHLY and CDR2 FYNNEI. The V end was cut by 2 bases, the J end by 7 bases, with 11 bases between. The CDR3 spans 13 residues. CDR3 loop: CASSEKIQYEAFF. In nucleotides, the CDR3 is TGTGCCAGCAGTGAAAAGATACAGTATGAAGCTTTCTTT. The full variable domain, its missing parts supplied by reference TRBV2 and TRBJ1-1, is EPEVTQTPSHQVTQMGQEVILRCVPISNHLYFYWYRQILGQKVEFLVSFYNNEISEKSEIFDDQFSVERPDGSNFTLKIRSTKLEDSAMYFCASSEKIQYEAFFGQGTRLTVV.

The chain recombines TRBV5-6 with TRBJ2-3; no clear D gene. Germline CDR1 is SGHDT and CDR2 is YYEEEE. Trimming pared 1 base from V and 0 bases from J, leaving 3 bases between. This CDR3 comprises 13 residues. CDR3 nucleotide sequence: TGTGCCAGCAGCTTGACTAGCACAGATACGCAGTATTTT. This translates into CASSLTSTDTQYF. Using reference TRBV5-6 and TRBJ2-3 for the parts outside the CDR3, the full variable domain is DAGVTQSPTHLIKTRGQQVTLRCSPKSGHDTVSWYQQALGQGPQFIFQYYEEEERQRGNFPDRFSGHQFPNYSSELNVNALLLGDSALYLCASSLTSTDTQYFGPGTRLTVL.

This chain joins TRBV19 and TRBJ1-6; tentative D call: TRBD1 (5 bases). Germline-derived CDR1 and CDR2 are LNHDA and SQIVND (reference sequence). The germline V and J ends were trimmed by 5 bases and 7 bases, with 9 bases remaining between them. The CDR3 extends over 13 amino acids. CDR3: CASSQRQNSPLHF. The CDR3 coding sequence is TGTGCCAGTAGTCAACGACAGAATTCACCCCTCCACTTT.

In this sample, this clone turned up once. The chain combines TRBV11-2 with TRBJ2-1, with 9 nucleotides matching TRBD2. J gave up 4 bases and V 5 bases, and 9 bases lay outside the gene matches. CDR3 length: 16 amino acids. The germline V gene encodes CDR1 SGHAT and CDR2 FQNNGV. The CDR3 DNA is TGTGCCAGCAGCCTAGCCTCAGCGGGGGGTTACAATGAGCAGTTCTTC. Translation: CASSLASAGGYNEQFF.

The gene calls are TRBV11-2 and TRBJ2-1, with D possibly being TRBD2 (6 bases). The CDR3 length is 13 residues. V lost 5 bases, J lost 8 bases, and 13 bases lay in between. Germline CDR1 reads SGHAT; CDR2 reads FQNNGV. CDR3 protein: CASSATSSHEQFF. The CDR3 coding sequence is TGTGCCAGCAGCGCTACTAGCTCCCATGAGCAGTTCTTC.

J is TRBJ2-3 and V is TRBV9, with 7 nucleotides matching TRBD2. Per germline, CDR1 SGDLS and CDR2 YYNGEE. The CDR3 has 16 amino acids. J was trimmed by 1 base and V by 2 bases; bases with no gene match: 7. The CDR3: CASSVRLADRTDTQYF. In DNA form, the CDR3 reads TGTGCCAGCAGCGTCCGGCTAGCGGACCGCACAGATACGCAGTATTTT.

The chain has TRBV14 and TRBJ2-7, with 8 bases lining up with TRBD2. Germline V gene lookup returns CDR1 SGHDN and CDR2 FVKESK. The CDR3 totals 19 residues. V trimming: 0 bases; J trimming: 1 base; junction bases outside the gene matches: 14. The CDR3 bases are TGTGCCAGCAGCCAAGAGAGTAAGCTAGCGGGCTCAAGGTCCTACGAGCAGTACGTC. It yields the protein CASSQESKLAGSRSYEQYV.

This clone was counted a single time. V is TRBV4-2 and J is TRBJ1-6; D possibly corresponds to TRBD1 (6 bases). This CDR3 is built from 18 residues. Between the trimmed V and J ends, which lost 0 bases and 1 base, there was a span of 13 bases. Germline lookup yields CDR1 LGHNA and CDR2 YNFKEQ. CDR3 sequence: CASSQDRGAGSYNSPLHF. The CDR3 DNA follows: TGTGCCAGCAGCCAAGATCGGGGGGCGGGTTCCTATAATTCACCCCTCCACTTT.

This clone has only a few counts. This rearrangement joins TRBV5-4 to TRBJ2-5; 12 bases are a match to TRBD1. V gave up 4 bases and J gave up 5 bases; unmatched junction bases: 6. Germline V gene data show CDR1 as SGHNT and CDR2 as YYREEE (reference sequence). The CDR3 spans 15 residues. DNA of the CDR3: TGTGCCAGCAGCCCTGGGGACAGGGGGCTTGAGACCCAGTACTTC. Protein: CASSPGDRGLETQYF.

The genes are TRBV9 and TRBJ1-4, with D tentatively TRBD1 (6 bases). This CDR3 is 16 amino acids long. Germline loops: CDR1 SGDLS, CDR2 YYNGEE. V lost 4 bases, J lost 0 bases, and 13 bases lay in between. CDR3 nucleotides: TGTGCCAGCAGCCCTGCGGGGGCGCCAACTAATGAAAAACTGTTTTTT. Translating it yields CASSPAGAPTNEKLFF.

The genes are TRBV24-1 and TRBJ2-3; TRBD2 might be the D (6 bases). This CDR3 comprises 14 residues. Germline-derived CDR1 and CDR2 are KGHDR and SFDVKD. Between the trimmed V and J ends, which lost 4 bases and 4 bases, there was a span of 11 bases. The CDR3 protein is CATSEDYAADTQYF. CDR3 DNA sequence: TGTGCCACCAGTGAGGACTATGCCGCAGATACGCAGTATTTT.

The chain couples TRBV19 to TRBJ1-2; D is ambiguous. CDR1 and CDR2 from the germline V gene are LNHDA and SQIVND (reference sequence). Between the trimmed V and J ends, which lost 4 bases and 0 bases, there was a span of 15 bases. The CDR3 extends over 16 amino acids. The CDR3 bases are TGTGCCAGTAGTACCAGCAGACAAATTTCTAACTATGGCTACACCTTC. Translation gives CASSTSRQISNYGYTF. Together with reference TRBV19 and TRBJ1-2, the CDR3 gives the full variable domain: DGGITQSPKYLFRKEGQNVTLSCEQNLNHDAMYWYRQDPGQGLRLIYYSQIVNDFQKGDIAEGYSVSREKKESFPLTVTSAQKNPTAFYLCASSTSRQISNYGYTFGSGTRLTVV.

The V gene is TRBV5-4, the J gene TRBJ2-3; D might be TRBD1 (6 bases). The V and J ends lost 5 bases and 0 bases respectively, with 22 bases between them. This CDR3 has 18 amino acids. Germline values: CDR1 SGHNT, CDR2 YYREEE (reference sequence). CDR3 sequence reads: CASRPDPQGPTSTDTQYF. The CDR3 DNA is TGTGCCAGCAGGCCGGACCCTCAGGGGCCTACAAGCACAGATACGCAGTATTTT.

The genes are TRBV29-1 and TRBJ2-1, with TRBD2 matching over 12 bases. Trimming took 7 bases from V and 2 from J; bases not matched to a gene: 3. CDR1 and CDR2 from the germline V gene are SQVTM and ANQGSEA. This CDR3 has 14 residues. The DNA of the CDR3 is TGCAGCGGCCGACTAGCGGGGGCCTACAATGAGCAGTTCTTC. Translated: CSGRLAGAYNEQFF.